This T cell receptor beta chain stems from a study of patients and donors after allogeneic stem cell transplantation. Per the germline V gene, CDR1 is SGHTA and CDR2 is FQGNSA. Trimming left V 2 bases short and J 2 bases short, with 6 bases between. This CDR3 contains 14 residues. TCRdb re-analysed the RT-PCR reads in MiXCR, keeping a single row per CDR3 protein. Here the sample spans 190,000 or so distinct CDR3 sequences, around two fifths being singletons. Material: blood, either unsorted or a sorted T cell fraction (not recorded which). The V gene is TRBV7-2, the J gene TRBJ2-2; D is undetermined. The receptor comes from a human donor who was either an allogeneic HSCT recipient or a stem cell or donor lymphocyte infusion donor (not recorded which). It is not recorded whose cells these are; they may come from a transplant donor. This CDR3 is CASSLLRNTGELFF. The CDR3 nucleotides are TGTGCCAGCAGCTTATTAAGAAACACCGGGGAGCTGTTTTTT.